This T cell receptor (beta chain) was identified in a study of preoperative IRX-2 immunotherapy in early breast cancer. Described treatment: preoperative locoregional IRX-2 cytokine immunotherapy. Preoperative locoregional IRX-2 cytokine immunotherapy was tested in the phase Ib source study. The CDR3 contains 13 residues. Germline assignment: CDR1 MNHGY and CDR2 SAAAGT. Profiling relied on immunoSEQ multiplex PCR, and the TCRdb table lists in-frame clones only, not all of them. The sample records about 38,000 clones, 80% to 90% being singletons. As to this clone: At one end the junction does not follow the germline gene, possibly because of a read error.

The starting material was lymph node tissue, obtained after IRX-2 immunotherapy. The chain joins TRBV6-8 to TRBJ1-2; D is ambiguous. The TCR originated in a human donor with breast cancer. In nucleotides, the CDR3 is TGTGCCATCAGTGCCGGGCTCCGGGGTGGCTACACCTTC. Translation: CAISAGLRGGYTF.